This TCR beta chain came from a study of blood T cell repertoires in COVID-19. About the study: Some COVID-19 samples were acute and others convalescent; all came from the United States, Italy and Spain.

This CDR3 has 12 amino acids. The V gene's germline CDR1 is MNHEY and CDR2 SMNVEV (reference sequence). J was trimmed by 7 bases and V by 5 bases; bases with no gene match: 3. Sequencing used immunoSEQ multiplex PCR; TCRdb keeps in-frame clones, though not all of them. In the table there are approximately 46,000 clones, roughly 82% of which are singletons. V gene TRBV27 combines with J gene TRBJ2-5; 8 bases agree with TRBD2. Sequenced material: peripheral blood. The sequence was collected from a human donor in a cohort sampled during active COVID-19. This chain's CDR3 is CASSVLAGTQYF. Here the CDR3 DNA reads TGTGCCAGCAGTGTCCTAGCGGGGACCCAGTACTTC.